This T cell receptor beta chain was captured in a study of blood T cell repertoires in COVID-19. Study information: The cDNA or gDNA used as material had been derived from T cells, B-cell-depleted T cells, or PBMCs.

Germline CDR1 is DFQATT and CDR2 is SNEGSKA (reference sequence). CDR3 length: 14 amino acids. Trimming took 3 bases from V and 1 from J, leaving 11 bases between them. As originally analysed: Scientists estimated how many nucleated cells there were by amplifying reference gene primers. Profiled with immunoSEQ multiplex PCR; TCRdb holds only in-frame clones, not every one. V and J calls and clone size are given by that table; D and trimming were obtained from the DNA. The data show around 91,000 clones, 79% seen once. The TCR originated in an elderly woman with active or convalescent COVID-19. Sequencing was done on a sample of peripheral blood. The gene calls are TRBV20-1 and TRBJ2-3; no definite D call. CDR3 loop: CSASGDLGTDTQYF. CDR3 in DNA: TGCAGTGCTAGTGGAGATCTAGGCACAGATACGCAGTATTTT.